This is a list of T cell receptor beta chains from one sample in a study of brain T cells in children with intractable seizures. The method was immunoSEQ multiplex PCR; TCRdb's version includes in-frame clones alone and lacks a portion of them. Altogether about 110,000 clones are present, 90% to 95% being singletons, with the ten largest covering 3.8%. This material consisted of peripheral blood, taken at surgery. The receptors derive from a boy in the first two years of life with hemimegalencephaly and intractable seizures. The CDR3 runs from the conserved cysteine through the conserved F or W. Each record gives: V gene, J gene, CDR3 protein.

TRBV6-6	TRBJ2-7	CASRRRTSAALISYEQYF
TRBV10-3	TRBJ2-3	CASAQREGDTQYF
TRBV6-2/TRBV6-3	TRBJ2-1	CASSYSKLAGFNEQFF
TRBV24-1	TRBJ2-2	CATSDRTSSTNTGELFF
TRBV2	TRBJ2-7	CASSERPTLREQYF
TRBV19	TRBJ1-6	CASKGYNSPLHF
TRBV5-4	TRBJ2-1	CASSLSPRRYSYNEQFF
TRBV30	TRBJ1-2	CAWSHRVQRGYTF
TRBV15	TRBJ2-1	CATSRDMAGGHEQFF
TRBV4-1	TRBJ2-7	CASSPLAGGPHEQYF
TRBV5-1	TRBJ2-3	CASSLELAGAFGDTQYF
TRBV6-5	TRBJ2-5	CASIPQTGWETQYF
TRBV6-5	TRBJ2-7	CASSYGLAGGPGEQYF
TRBV21-1	TRBJ2-7	CASSKESITGQTRSYEQYF
TRBV6-5	TRBJ1-5	CASSYSTRGLQPQHF
TRBV5-1	TRBJ1-1	CASSLSPGYTEAFF
TRBV10-3	TRBJ1-2	CAISEVTDYGYTF
TRBV24-1	TRBJ2-1	CATSDLLGRTSGRVLYNEQFF
TRBV7-9	TRBJ1-6	CASSPDTRYNSPLHF
TRBV6-4	TRBJ2-1	CASRPLASYNEQFF
TRBV11-2	TRBJ2-7	CASSSNSYEQYF
TRBV15	TRBJ2-5	CATSRAGGGRAWETQYF
TRBV7-9	TRBJ2-1	CASSFRLSPGPLHGNEQFF
TRBV6-2/TRBV6-3	TRBJ2-1	CASSYLAGVGEQFF
TRBV18	TRBJ1-1	CASSQGGRTEAFF
TRBV6-6	TRBJ1-6	CASSRQGGSPLHF